In its sample, the clone carrying this T cell receptor beta chain was seen a few times. Its antigen remains unknown. PCR used 60 Vbeta primers and 13 Jbeta primers. Clones were read by immunoSEQ multiplex PCR, and TCRdb kept only the in-frame ones, dropping some. The data hold 150,000 to 200,000 clones, with 72% observed a single time. This CDR3 has 15 amino acids. V was trimmed by 5 bases and J by 4 bases, leaving 17 bases between them. CDR1 and CDR2 from the germline V gene are SGHTA and FQGTGA. The data originate from a study of cytomegalovirus exposure and HLA in healthy donors. Study-level findings and limits: Presence/absence analyses assumed roughly uniform sequencing depth across donors.

The receptor comes from a human donor in good health. This chain connects TRBV7-3 to TRBJ1-2, with D uncertain. The source material was PBMCs. The CDR3 DNA follows: TGTGCCAGCAGCCAGGCCGCGCGCACTAGCTATGGCTACACCTTC. Amino acid sequence: CASSQAARTSYGYTF.